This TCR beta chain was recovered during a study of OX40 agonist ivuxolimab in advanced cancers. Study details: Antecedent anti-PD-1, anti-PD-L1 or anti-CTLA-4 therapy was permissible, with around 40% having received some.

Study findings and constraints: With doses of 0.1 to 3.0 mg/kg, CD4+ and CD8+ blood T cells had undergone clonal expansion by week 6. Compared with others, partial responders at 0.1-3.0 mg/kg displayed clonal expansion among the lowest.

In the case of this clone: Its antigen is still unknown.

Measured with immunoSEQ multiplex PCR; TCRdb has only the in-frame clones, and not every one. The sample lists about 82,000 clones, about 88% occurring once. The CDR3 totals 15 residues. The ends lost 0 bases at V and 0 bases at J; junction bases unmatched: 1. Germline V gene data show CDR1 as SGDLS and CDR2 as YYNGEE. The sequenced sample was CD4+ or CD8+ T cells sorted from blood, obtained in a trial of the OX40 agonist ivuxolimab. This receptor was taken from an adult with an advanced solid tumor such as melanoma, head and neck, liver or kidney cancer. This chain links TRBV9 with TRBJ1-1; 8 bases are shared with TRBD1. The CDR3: CASSVGTGLNTEAFF. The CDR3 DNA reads TGTGCCAGCAGCGTAGGGACAGGGCTGAACACTGAAGCTTTCTTT.